This T cell receptor (beta chain) is drawn from a study of PD-1 blockade in classical Hodgkin lymphoma (dated by TCRdb to about 2020). For context, the study as a whole: Nivolumab dosing was 3 mg/kg intravenously every 2 weeks, continuing until either disease progression or unacceptable toxicity. The study used CyTOF and TCR beta sequencing to define a peripheral blood immune signature of response to PD-1 blockade in classical Hodgkin lymphoma. Overall study outcomes, separate from this receptor: The study was limited to a single clinical trial cohort, and causes of repertoire differences, possibly disease activity or prior therapy, remained undefined. Lower diversity was seen in patients whose nivolumab began less than 1 year after ASCT, and these patients were left out of later analyses so that immune reconstitution would not confound the results. Newly diagnosed patients were reported to have lower baseline TCR diversity than healthy donors, and relapsed/refractory patients were reported to have lower baseline TCR diversity still. Trial patients achieving complete response had baseline diversity similar to newly diagnosed patients, whereas partial responders and progressors had significantly lower diversity. A significant rise by C4D1 was seen in CD4+ but not CD8+ TCR diversity (p=0.0027 vs p=0.16), with the rise being most apparent in complete responders (p=0.02).

About this clone: It has no known antigen specificity. One base away there is no much larger clone; base qualities are not given.

The label giving this sample's time point can be read as: cycle 2 day 1 (C2D1) of nivolumab. Every trial patient had relapsed following autologous stem cell transplantation, and prior brentuximab vedotin exposure was what differed among cohorts A, B and C. The trial cohort comprised some 60 patients with relapsed/refractory classical Hodgkin lymphoma whose best overall responses were complete response, partial response or progressive disease. Single-agent nivolumab was administered to trial patients in the multi-cohort phase II CheckMate 205 trial. Best overall response was determined by an independent review committee according to the 2007 International Working Group response criteria. PBMCs from the trial were collected at three points: immediately before nivolumab initiation (C1D1), and during therapy at cycle 2 day 1 and cycle 4 day 1. Peripheral blood was collected in 8 mL Vacutainer Cell Preparation Tubes, from which PBMCs were isolated by centrifugation and then cryopreserved.

Including cysteine and phenylalanine, the CDR3 has 14 amino acids. Left in the record is the CDR3 DNA by itself, 42 bases read in frame from the first base. Taken from the germline V gene, the CDR1 and CDR2 loops are SGHRS and YFSETQ. V ends up 5 bases short and J 1 base short, with an unmatched junction base count of 4. Genomic DNA was isolated using the Qiagen DNeasy kit from unsorted PBMCs as well as from negatively selected CD4+ and CD8+ fractions. TCR beta CDR3 regions were amplified by immunoSEQ multiplex PCR using primers annealing to V and J segments. A synthetic immune receptor repertoire was used to minimize amplification bias, and any residual bias was removed computationally once sequencing was done. Per the original workflow: Custom Python scripts were used to quantify repertoire diversity as the Shannon entropy index. The unsorted, CD4+ and CD8+ repertoires were each analyzed separately, with the exception of combined analyses, where CD4+ and CD8+ sequences were merged in silico. Clonal expansion was defined as at least a 2-fold frequency increase after treatment relative to C1D1, with a pseudocount of 0.5 for undetected baseline clones. Singleton clones were defined as clones with 0 or 1 copy at C1D1, and non-singleton clones were defined as clones with 2 or more copies. Clones expanded in unsorted samples were labelled as CD4+, CD8+ or unknown by matching protein sequences in sorted samples from the same patient. Wilcoxon tests on paired samples were used to test changes in diversity from C1D1 to C4D1. This immuneACCESS table, as held by TCRdb, lists in-frame sequences with V and J called but not all clones. Of the missing ones, under half trace to an unresolved V gene in checked studies; the others have no known cause. V, J and clone size are those of that table, while D and trimming were read from the DNA. This sample has under 70,000 clones in its table, and 71% of those were observed once. The top ten constitute approximately 9.9% of the sample.

Sequencing used peripheral blood mononuclear cells (PBMCs), obtained before the second cycle of nivolumab. Recombination joined TRBV5-1 with TRBJ2-5, with TRBD2 identical over 8 junction bases. This receptor was obtained from a human donor with classical Hodgkin lymphoma. The nucleotides are TGCGCCAGCAGAGAGGCGGGGGGCCAAGAGACCCAGTACTTC. Translated, it reads CASREAGGQETQYF.